This entry lists 10 T cell receptor beta chains sequenced from one sample in a study of vaccination effects on CD4 cells after COVID-19. With the ViraFEST assay, the study expanded antigen-specific CD4+ T cells using viral peptide pools, then sequenced them. When roughly eleven days of culture had elapsed, CD4+ T cells were isolated. All vaccine recipients tested negative for nucleocapsid antibodies and had never contracted SARS-CoV-2 infection. Their antigen targets remain unknown. Produced via immunoSEQ multiplex PCR; TCRdb's table is partial and in-frame only. The sample records some 22,000 clones, roughly 73% being singletons. Sequenced material: CD4+ T cells from PBMCs cultured with HCoV-NL63 spike peptides, taken before COVID-19 vaccination. The receptors stem from a human donor who received a COVID-19 vaccine.

This clone was counted a single time. The chain employs TRBV10-3 and TRBJ1-2; possibly TRBD1 for D (5 bases). CDR1 is ENHRY and CDR2 is SYGVKD in the germline V gene. V lost 7 bases and J 8 bases, leaving 17 bases between the germline ends. This CDR3 has 13 amino acids. The CDR3 is CAIMQQVPPGYTF. The CDR3 bases are TGTGCCATCATGCAACAGGTGCCTCCCGGCTACACCTTC.

This clone was detected only a few times. The CDR3 reads CASSDRGSTEAFF. In DNA, the CDR3 is TGTGCCAGCAGTGACAGGGGGTCCACTGAAGCTTTCTTT. The J gene is TRBJ1-1, the V gene TRBV27; TRBD1 matches at 9 bases. The length of the CDR3 is 13 residues. Looked up from germline, CDR1 is MNHEY and CDR2 is SMNVEV (reference sequence). V was clipped by 5 bases and J by 4 bases; unmatched bases: 2.

Only a few counts were recorded for this clone. The chain has TRBV6-5 and TRBJ1-5; 7 nucleotides align to TRBD1. The germline gives CDR1 MNHEY, CDR2 SVGAGI. The CDR3 loop spans 13 amino acids. V gave up 5 bases and J gave up 5 bases; unmatched junction bases: 3. The CDR3 DNA follows: TGTGCCAGCAGTCCACAGGGGCATCAGCCCCAGCATTTT. Translated: CASSPQGHQPQHF.

The chain has TRBV9 and TRBJ2-2; no clear D gene. CDR3 length equals 15 residues. The V end was cut by 0 bases, the J end by 4 bases, with 10 bases between. Germline V gene data show CDR1 as SGDLS and CDR2 as YYNGEE. The CDR3 nucleotides read TGTGCCAGCAGCGTAGTGGCTCTAAGCACCGGGGAGCTGTTTTTT. Encoded protein: CASSVVALSTGELFF. Combining the CDR3 with reference TRBV9 and TRBJ2-2 gives the whole variable domain DSGVTQTPKHLITATGQRVTLRCSPRSGDLSVYWYQQSLDQGLQFLIQYYNGEERAKGNILERFSAQQFPDLHSELNLSSLELGDSALYFCASSVVALSTGELFFGEGSRLTVL.

The chain joins TRBV5-5 to TRBJ1-1, with 8 bases matching TRBD1. The CDR3 is 13 residues long. V was clipped by 2 bases and J by 10 bases; unmatched bases: 7. Germline V CDR1 and CDR2: SGHKS, YYEKEE (reference sequence). CDR3 region: CASSFSGGTGAFF. The CDR3 coding sequence is TGTGCCAGCAGCTTTTCGGGGGGGACAGGAGCTTTCTTT.

The chain uses TRBV9 and TRBJ2-7; no firm D call. Germline V CDR1 and CDR2: SGDLS, YYNGEE. V was clipped by 1 base and J by 3 bases, with 32 bases between them. CDR3 size: 21 residues. The CDR3 loop is CASSVWPRPSVAEKEVYEQYF. The CDR3 nucleotides are TGTGCCAGCAGCGTATGGCCCCGCCCGAGCGTAGCAGAAAAAGAGGTCTACGAGCAGTACTTC.

In its sample, this clone ranks as medium-sized. V gene TRBV27 combines with J gene TRBJ2-1; 8 nucleotides match TRBD2. The CDR3 is 16 amino acids. V lost 3 bases and J lost 5; bases outside the gene matches: 9. The V gene's germline CDR1 is MNHEY and CDR2 SMNVEV (reference sequence). CDR3 sequence: CASSLLGLAEHNEQFF. CDR3 coding DNA: TGTGCCAGCAGTTTGCTTGGACTAGCAGAACACAATGAGCAGTTCTTC.

This clone occurred a few times. The DNA of the CDR3 is TGTGCCAGCAGTTTAAACTCCGGGGGAAGCACCGGGGAGCTGTTTTTT. Translated: CASSLNSGGSTGELFF. This sequence joins TRBV27 and TRBJ2-2; a possible D gene is TRBD2 (6 bases). Looked up from germline, CDR1 is MNHEY and CDR2 is SMNVEV (reference sequence). The CDR3 is 16 amino acids. V was trimmed by 2 bases and J by 4 bases, leaving 14 bases between them.

This chain joins TRBV7-2 and TRBJ1-5; possible D gene TRBD1, 5 bases. Germline assignment: CDR1 SGHTA and CDR2 FQGNSA. V gave up 5 bases and J gave up 6 bases, with 14 bases separating them. The CDR3 sequence is 14 residues long. In nucleotides, the CDR3 is TGTGCCAGCAGCCCCGGGGCAGGGCGTCAGCCCCAGCATTTT. It encodes CASSPGAGRQPQHF.

This clone counts as medium-sized. The CDR3 loop reads CASSKGDRTSSGNTIYF. CDR3 bases: TGTGCCAGCAGCAAAGGGGACAGGACGAGCTCTGGAAACACCATATATTTT. This chain uses TRBV21-1 with TRBJ1-3; TRBD1, the D gene given by the table, was not confirmed from the DNA. TRBV21-1 is deemed a pseudogene. There are 17 residues in the CDR3.